A selection of T cell receptor beta chains follows, all from one sample in a study of blood T cell repertoires in COVID-19. Sequenced by immunoSEQ multiplex PCR; TCRdb stores in-frame clones only, minus some. The data hold about 18,000 clones, with approximately 90% observed a single time. Sequences were obtained from peripheral blood. These receptors all come from a human donor in a cohort sampled during active COVID-19. Each CDR3 is given with its conserved first and last residue. The order of the fields is clone size, V gene, D gene, J gene, CDR3 protein, CDR3 DNA. A D gene is named only where the DNA matches it firmly. Part of the rows lack a size; the others show once, few, many or a class for expanded clones.

clone_size: .
v_call: TRBV7-9
d_call: .
j_call: TRBJ1-2
cdr3_aa: CASSLQGGYGYTF
cdr3_nt: TGTGCCAGCAGCTTACAGGGAGGCTATGGCTACACCTTC

clone_size: .
v_call: TRBV6-4
d_call: .
j_call: TRBJ2-3
cdr3_aa: CASSDSWQGIDTQYF
cdr3_nt: TGTGCCAGCAGTGACTCATGGCAGGGTATAGATACGCAGTATTTT

clone_size: .
v_call: TRBV5-1
d_call: .
j_call: TRBJ1-4
cdr3_aa: CASSLRTATNEKLFF
cdr3_nt: TGCGCCAGCAGCCTCCGGACAGCAACTAATGAAAAACTGTTTTTT

clone_size: .
v_call: TRBV7-3
d_call: .
j_call: TRBJ2-2
cdr3_aa: CASSGGTRGPGELFF
cdr3_nt: TGTGCCAGCAGCGGCGGGACTCGCGGCCCCGGGGAGCTGTTTTTT

clone_size: .
v_call: TRBV6-2/TRBV6-3
d_call: TRBD1
j_call: TRBJ1-5
cdr3_aa: CASSYSIADRGQQPQHF
cdr3_nt: TGTGCCAGCAGTTACTCAATTGCGGACAGGGGCCAACAGCCCCAGCATTTT

clone_size: .
v_call: TRBV10-3
d_call: TRBD1
j_call: TRBJ1-1
cdr3_aa: CAISPRGKSEAFF
cdr3_nt: TGTGCCATCAGCCCCAGGGGGAAGTCTGAAGCTTTCTTT

clone_size: .
v_call: TRBV6-2/TRBV6-3
d_call: .
j_call: TRBJ2-1
cdr3_aa: CASSLVGVHEQFF
cdr3_nt: TGTGCCAGCAGCCTGGTCGGGGTCCATGAGCAGTTCTTC

clone_size: .
v_call: TRBV21-1
d_call: .
j_call: TRBJ2-6
cdr3_aa: CASSQGPKEGLAGPSSGANVLTF
cdr3_nt: TGTGCCAGCAGCCAGGGGCCCAAGGAAGGCCTAGCGGGACCAAGCTCTGGGGCCAACGTCCTGACTTTC

clone_size: .
v_call: TRBV3-1/TRBV3-2
d_call: .
j_call: TRBJ1-3
cdr3_aa: CASSQETGGRGGNTIYF
cdr3_nt: TGTGCCAGCAGCCAAGAAACGGGTGGCAGGGGCGGAAACACCATATATTTT

clone_size: .
v_call: TRBV18
d_call: TRBD1
j_call: TRBJ1-5
cdr3_aa: CASSPGTGNQPQHF
cdr3_nt: TGTGCCAGCTCACCAGGGACAGGCAATCAGCCCCAGCATTTT

clone_size: .
v_call: TRBV11-2
d_call: .
j_call: TRBJ1-1
cdr3_aa: CASSQQGNTEAFF
cdr3_nt: TGTGCCAGCAGCCAGCAGGGGAACACTGAAGCTTTCTTT

clone_size: .
v_call: TRBV7-9
d_call: TRBD1
j_call: TRBJ2-7
cdr3_aa: CASSLGTGEVYEQYF
cdr3_nt: TGTGCCAGCAGCTTGGGTACAGGGGAAGTGTACGAGCAGTACTTC

clone_size: once
v_call: TRBV25-1
d_call: TRBD1
j_call: TRBJ1-1
cdr3_aa: CASSEFRGRDTEAFF
cdr3_nt: TGTGCCAGCAGTGAATTCAGGGGGAGAGACACTGAAGCTTTCTTT

clone_size: .
v_call: TRBV9
d_call: TRBD1
j_call: TRBJ1-2
cdr3_aa: CASSVGTGLDGYTF
cdr3_nt: TGTGCCAGCAGCGTGGGGACAGGGTTGGATGGCTACACCTTC

clone_size: .
v_call: TRBV28
d_call: TRBD2
j_call: TRBJ2-5
cdr3_aa: CASSSAGLAGGPFIQYF
cdr3_nt: TGTGCCAGCAGTTCCGCGGGACTAGCGGGAGGACCCTTTATCCAGTACTTC

clone_size: .
v_call: TRBV21-1
d_call: .
j_call: TRBJ1-4
cdr3_aa: CASSTGNPTNEKLFF
cdr3_nt: TGTGCCAGCAGCACAGGGAATCCAACTAATGAAAAACTGTTTTTT

clone_size: .
v_call: TRBV28
d_call: TRBD2
j_call: TRBJ2-7
cdr3_aa: CASTERAGDYEQYF
cdr3_nt: TGTGCCAGCACCGAGCGAGCGGGAGACTACGAGCAGTACTTC

clone_size: .
v_call: TRBV11-1
d_call: .
j_call: TRBJ1-3
cdr3_aa: CASSSTGRNTIYF
cdr3_nt: TGTGCCAGCAGCTCTACAGGGCGGAACACCATATATTTT

clone_size: .
v_call: TRBV4-3
d_call: TRBD2
j_call: TRBJ2-3
cdr3_aa: CASSELAGAQDTQYF
cdr3_nt: TGCGCCAGCAGCGAACTCGCGGGAGCTCAAGATACGCAGTATTTT

clone_size: .
v_call: TRBV20-1
d_call: .
j_call: TRBJ2-7
cdr3_aa: CSAFQGLEQYF
cdr3_nt: TGCAGTGCTTTTCAGGGACTCGAGCAGTACTTC

clone_size: .
v_call: TRBV7-2
d_call: .
j_call: TRBJ2-5
cdr3_aa: CGRQSQETQYF
cdr3_nt: TGTGGCCGACAGTCTCAAGAGACCCAGTACTTC

clone_size: .
v_call: TRBV7-2
d_call: .
j_call: TRBJ2-3
cdr3_aa: CASSLGAVDTQYF
cdr3_nt: TGTGCCAGCAGCTTAGGCGCCGTTGATACGCAGTATTTT

clone_size: once
v_call: TRBV4-2
d_call: .
j_call: TRBJ1-4
cdr3_aa: CASSHQRGAEEKLFF
cdr3_nt: TGTGCCAGCAGCCACCAACGGGGAGCTGAGGAAAAACTGTTTTTT

clone_size: .
v_call: TRBV19
d_call: TRBD2
j_call: TRBJ2-3
cdr3_aa: CASRGTSGSLPDTQYF
cdr3_nt: TGTGCCAGTAGAGGGACTAGCGGGAGTTTACCGGATACGCAGTATTTT

clone_size: .
v_call: TRBV19
d_call: TRBD1
j_call: TRBJ1-5
cdr3_aa: CATGDRGLYQPQHF
cdr3_nt: TGTGCCACCGGCGACAGGGGGCTTTATCAGCCCCAGCATTTT

clone_size: .
v_call: TRBV9
d_call: TRBD1
j_call: TRBJ2-7
cdr3_aa: CASSVDPGQAYEQYF
cdr3_nt: TGTGCCAGCAGCGTTGATCCGGGACAGGCCTACGAGCAGTACTTC

clone_size: .
v_call: TRBV7-2
d_call: .
j_call: TRBJ2-1
cdr3_aa: CASSLGRGNEEQFF
cdr3_nt: TGTGCCAGCAGCTTAGGTAGGGGCAACGAGGAGCAGTTCTTC

clone_size: once
v_call: TRBV2
d_call: TRBD1
j_call: TRBJ2-3
cdr3_aa: CASSGQGSTDTQYF
cdr3_nt: TGTGCCAGCAGCGGACAGGGAAGCACAGATACGCAGTATTTT

clone_size: .
v_call: TRBV28
d_call: TRBD1
j_call: TRBJ2-2
cdr3_aa: CASSLGQGPGELFF
cdr3_nt: TGTGCCAGCAGTTTGGGACAGGGGCCCGGGGAGCTGTTTTTT

clone_size: .
v_call: TRBV28
d_call: TRBD2
j_call: TRBJ2-7
cdr3_aa: CASRGGGGHEQYF
cdr3_nt: TGTGCCAGCAGGGGGGGCGGGGGGCACGAGCAGTACTTC

clone_size: .
v_call: TRBV3-1/TRBV3-2
d_call: .
j_call: TRBJ2-5
cdr3_aa: CASSSGLMQETQYF
cdr3_nt: TGTGCCAGCAGCTCCGGACTGATGCAAGAGACCCAGTACTTC

clone_size: .
v_call: TRBV18
d_call: .
j_call: TRBJ1-1
cdr3_aa: CASSPSENEAFF
cdr3_nt: TGTGCCAGCTCACCATCGGAGAATGAAGCTTTCTTT

clone_size: .
v_call: TRBV3-1/TRBV3-2
d_call: .
j_call: TRBJ1-4
cdr3_aa: CASSQIGGEKLFF
cdr3_nt: TGTGCCAGCAGCCAGATCGGGGGGGAAAAACTGTTTTTT

clone_size: .
v_call: TRBV28
d_call: TRBD1
j_call: TRBJ2-7
cdr3_aa: CASRTGGQGLGEQYF
cdr3_nt: TGTGCCAGCAGGACTGGCGGACAGGGGCTGGGGGAGCAGTACTTC

clone_size: .
v_call: TRBV28
d_call: .
j_call: TRBJ2-1
cdr3_aa: CASSGGQYNEQFF
cdr3_nt: TGTGCCAGCAGTGGTGGACAATACAATGAGCAGTTCTTC

clone_size: .
v_call: TRBV6-2/TRBV6-3
d_call: TRBD2
j_call: TRBJ2-7
cdr3_aa: CASSYSGTSGFGYEQYF
cdr3_nt: TGTGCCAGCAGTTACTCCGGGACTAGCGGGTTTGGGTACGAGCAGTACTTC

clone_size: .
v_call: TRBV20-1
d_call: .
j_call: TRBJ2-1
cdr3_aa: CSARPGNEQFF
cdr3_nt: TGCAGTGCTAGGCCCGGGAATGAGCAGTTCTTC

clone_size: .
v_call: TRBV19
d_call: TRBD2
j_call: TRBJ2-3
cdr3_aa: CASSTPSSGRASDTQYF
cdr3_nt: TGTGCCAGTAGTACCCCGTCTAGCGGGAGGGCCTCAGATACGCAGTATTTT

clone_size: .
v_call: TRBV27
d_call: .
j_call: TRBJ2-7
cdr3_aa: CASSWLRGIVNEQYF
cdr3_nt: TGTGCCAGCAGTTGGCTCAGAGGGATAGTTAACGAGCAGTACTTC

clone_size: .
v_call: TRBV15
d_call: TRBD2
j_call: TRBJ2-7
cdr3_aa: CATSRVYSGTKEITYEQYF
cdr3_nt: TGTGCCACCAGCAGAGTTTATAGCGGGACCAAAGAAATAACCTACGAGCAGTACTTC

clone_size: .
v_call: TRBV6-4
d_call: .
j_call: TRBJ2-1
cdr3_aa: CASSPDTGNEQFF
cdr3_nt: TGTGCCAGCAGTCCTGATACAGGGAATGAGCAGTTCTTC

clone_size: .
v_call: TRBV19
d_call: TRBD1
j_call: TRBJ1-1
cdr3_aa: CASSIGQGNTEAFF
cdr3_nt: TGTGCCAGTAGTATTGGACAGGGGAACACTGAAGCTTTCTTT

clone_size: .
v_call: TRBV19
d_call: TRBD2
j_call: TRBJ2-1
cdr3_aa: CASKAIAGGGNEQFF
cdr3_nt: TGTGCCAGTAAGGCAATAGCGGGAGGGGGGAATGAGCAGTTCTTC

clone_size: .
v_call: TRBV5-5
d_call: .
j_call: TRBJ2-4
cdr3_aa: CASSLGLRGGIQYF
cdr3_nt: TGTGCCAGCAGCTTGGGGCTCCGAGGAGGCATTCAGTACTTC

clone_size: .
v_call: TRBV3-1/TRBV3-2
d_call: TRBD1
j_call: TRBJ1-6
cdr3_aa: CASSPIVGQVNSPLHF
cdr3_nt: TGTGCCAGCAGCCCGATCGTAGGACAGGTTAATTCACCCCTCCACTTT

clone_size: .
v_call: TRBV4-2
d_call: TRBD2
j_call: TRBJ2-7
cdr3_aa: CASSQGLAGDEQYF
cdr3_nt: TGTGCCAGCAGCCAAGGGCTAGCGGGAGACGAGCAGTACTTC

clone_size: .
v_call: TRBV5-1
d_call: .
j_call: TRBJ1-1
cdr3_aa: CASSLSGENTEAFF
cdr3_nt: TGCGCCAGCAGCTTGTCGGGGGAGAACACTGAAGCTTTCTTT

clone_size: .
v_call: TRBV6-5
d_call: .
j_call: TRBJ1-1
cdr3_aa: CASSPEGHLNTEAFF
cdr3_nt: TGTGCCAGCAGCCCCGAGGGACACTTGAACACTGAAGCTTTCTTT

clone_size: .
v_call: TRBV7-2
d_call: TRBD2
j_call: TRBJ2-3
cdr3_aa: CASSSGLVTDTQYF
cdr3_nt: TGTGCCAGCAGCTCGGGACTAGTAACAGATACGCAGTATTTT

clone_size: .
v_call: TRBV18
d_call: .
j_call: TRBJ1-1
cdr3_aa: CASSPSPTYLGTEAFF
cdr3_nt: TGTGCCAGCTCACCGAGTCCAACCTATCTTGGCACTGAAGCTTTCTTT

clone_size: .
v_call: TRBV7-2
d_call: TRBD2
j_call: TRBJ2-3
cdr3_aa: CASRPPGLADTDTQYF
cdr3_nt: TGTGCCAGCAGACCCCCGGGACTAGCGGACACAGATACGCAGTATTTT

clone_size: .
v_call: TRBV6-5
d_call: .
j_call: TRBJ1-5
cdr3_aa: CASSPTGTTNQPQHF
cdr3_nt: TGTGCCAGCAGCCCGACCGGGACAACTAATCAGCCCCAGCATTTT

clone_size: .
v_call: TRBV9
d_call: TRBD2
j_call: TRBJ2-6
cdr3_aa: CASSRSGRAGANVLTF
cdr3_nt: TGTGCCAGCAGCCGTAGCGGGAGGGCTGGGGCCAACGTCCTGACTTTC

clone_size: .
v_call: TRBV9
d_call: .
j_call: TRBJ1-6
cdr3_aa: CASSVGSRENSPLHF
cdr3_nt: TGTGCCAGCAGCGTAGGCTCTCGGGAGAATTCACCCCTCCACTTT

clone_size: .
v_call: TRBV11-1
d_call: TRBD2
j_call: TRBJ2-1
cdr3_aa: CASSGLAGSSYNEQFF
cdr3_nt: TGTGCCAGCAGCGGATTAGCGGGGAGCTCCTACAATGAGCAGTTCTTC

clone_size: .
v_call: TRBV6-2/TRBV6-3
d_call: .
j_call: TRBJ2-7
cdr3_aa: CASSPPLPDRSYEQYF
cdr3_nt: TGTGCCAGCAGTCCCCCACTCCCCGATAGAAGCTACGAGCAGTACTTC

clone_size: .
v_call: TRBV5-5
d_call: .
j_call: TRBJ2-7
cdr3_aa: CASSLASSYEQYF
cdr3_nt: TGTGCCAGCAGCTTGGCCTCCTCCTACGAGCAGTACTTC

clone_size: .
v_call: TRBV20-1
d_call: .
j_call: TRBJ2-2
cdr3_aa: CSARATGELFF
cdr3_nt: TGCAGTGCTAGGGCCACCGGGGAGCTGTTTTTT

clone_size: .
v_call: TRBV28
d_call: TRBD1
j_call: TRBJ1-5
cdr3_aa: CASRTGQGNQPQHF
cdr3_nt: TGTGCCAGCAGAACGGGACAGGGCAATCAGCCCCAGCATTTT

clone_size: .
v_call: TRBV3-1/TRBV3-2
d_call: .
j_call: TRBJ1-6
cdr3_aa: CASSQGGEALLYNSPLHF
cdr3_nt: TGTGCCAGCAGCCAAGGAGGAGAGGCCCTACTTTATAATTCACCCCTCCACTTT